The present TCR beta chain was sequenced within a study of blood T cells in healthy people across ages. For the second PCR, which ran for roughly 7 to 11 cycles, a sample-barcoded 5' primer and a J-beta primer mix were used. Through a template-switch adaptor with 12 random nucleotides, each cDNA molecule received a tag. One entry per CDR3 protein, called by TCRdb with MiXCR from the 5' RACE reads. Altogether fewer than 950,000 distinct CDR3 sequences are present, under 40% being singletons, with the ten largest covering 10% to 15%. The V gene's germline CDR1 is MNHEY and CDR2 SVGEGT. V lost 6 bases, J lost 6 bases, and 7 bases lay in between. The CDR3 contains 11 residues. Ten milliliters of peripheral blood were drawn from each donor into EDTA-treated tubes.

Material: blood. The chain couples TRBV6-2 or TRBV6-3 to TRBJ2-3; D remains ambiguous. The receptor comes from a man younger than 35 in good health. The CDR3 nucleotides read TGTGCCAGCAGCACCCGGGATACGCAGTATTTT. Translation: CASSTRDTQYF.